Listed here are 8 T cell receptor beta chains from one sample, sequenced in a study of blood T cell repertoires in COVID-19. Clones were sequenced by immunoSEQ multiplex PCR, and TCRdb holds only the in-frame ones, with some missing. The sample has about 230,000 clones; 84% are singletons. The sample consisted of peripheral blood. Receptors originate from a woman in her thirties or forties who had recovered from COVID-19.

The table lists this clone with many counts. J is TRBJ1-5 and V is TRBV27; 12 positions match TRBD1. The CDR3 spans 15 residues. Germline trimming cut 5 bases from V and 7 bases from J; bases unmatched to any gene: 6. CDR1 is MNHEY and CDR2 is SMNVEV in the germline V gene (reference sequence). Here the CDR3 reads CASSPGQGARQPQHF. Here the CDR3 DNA reads TGTGCCAGCAGTCCGGGACAGGGGGCTCGGCAGCCCCAGCATTTT.

V and J are TRBV28 and TRBJ2-3; possible D gene TRBD1, 6 bases. The CDR3 is made up of 15 amino acids. The V gene lost 5 bases and the J gene lost 11 bases, with 23 bases spanning the gap. Germline CDR1 and CDR2: MDHEN and SYDVKM. CDR3 coding DNA: TGTGCCAGCAGTCTCCCCGGTGCAGGGGTTCTGGGGCAGTATTTT. The encoded protein is CASSLPGAGVLGQYF. Using reference TRBV28 and TRBJ2-3 for the parts outside the CDR3, the full variable domain is DVKVTQSSRYLVKRTGEKVFLECVQDMDHENMFWYRQDPGLGLRLIYFSYDVKMKEKGDIPEGYSVSREKKERFSLILESASTNQTSMYLCASSLPGAGVLGQYFGPGTRLTVL.

The chain links TRBV4-2 to TRBJ2-1; 10 bases are shared with TRBD2. The CDR3 is 15 amino acids. CDR1 and CDR2 (germline): LGHNA, YNFKEQ. J lost 8 bases, V lost 2 bases, and 6 bases had no gene match. The CDR3 DNA reads as TGTGCCAGCAGCCAAACAGCGGGGGGGGCCGATGAGCAGTTCTTC. Its protein is CASSQTAGGADEQFF.

The chain uses TRBV7-2 and TRBJ2-5; D unresolved. Trimming removed 2 bases from V and 3 bases from J, with 7 bases in between. Germline loops: CDR1 SGHTA, CDR2 FQGNSA. The CDR3 contains 13 residues. CDR3: CASSLMAEETQYF. DNA for the CDR3: TGTGCCAGCAGCTTAATGGCGGAAGAGACCCAGTACTTC.

This chain links TRBV19 with TRBJ2-5; D may be TRBD2 (6 bases). The germline V gene encodes CDR1 LNHDA and CDR2 SQIVND (reference sequence). Trimming removed 7 bases from V and 4 bases from J, with 22 bases in between. The CDR3 contains 16 residues. As DNA, the CDR3 is TGTGCCAGTACCTGGAGTGGCTCTGGGGGGAGAGAGACCCAGTACTTC. Protein product: CASTWSGSGGRETQYF.

The gene calls are TRBV3-1 (or the pseudogene TRBV3-2) and TRBJ1-4; D ambiguous. Germline V gives CDR1 LGHDT, CDR2 YNNKEL (reference sequence). The CDR3 extends over 15 amino acids. V lost 1 base, J lost 4 bases, and 10 bases lay in between. The CDR3, as DNA: TGTGCCAGCAGCCAAGCCGTACAGCTTAATGAAAAACTGTTTTTT. This translates into CASSQAVQLNEKLFF.

This sequence joins TRBV5-5 and TRBJ1-2; TRBD1 aligns across 8 bases. V lost 4 bases to trimming and J lost 6 bases; unmatched junction nucleotides: 8. The length of the CDR3 is 14 residues. CDR1 and CDR2 (germline): SGHKS, YYEKEE (reference sequence). The CDR3, as DNA: TGTGCCAGCAGCATTGGACAGGGACCTGATGGCTACACCTTC. Its translation: CASSIGQGPDGYTF.

This chain joins TRBV12-3 or TRBV12-4 and TRBJ1-1; TRBD1 matches at 7 bases. The junction had 4 bases not matched to a gene; V was cut back by 5 bases and J by 4 bases. The length of the CDR3 is 13 residues. This CDR3 is CASSNRGLTEAFF. The CDR3 DNA follows: TGTGCCAGCAGTAATAGGGGGCTCACTGAAGCTTTCTTT.